The source of this T cell receptor beta chain is a study of control samples from healthy donors and cancer patients. The germline V gene encodes CDR1 SGHRS and CDR2 YFSETQ. V lost 0 bases to trimming and J lost 5 bases; unmatched junction nucleotides: 6. The CDR3 sequence is 15 residues long. Assay: immunoSEQ multiplex PCR; the TCRdb copy retains only in-frame clones and omits some. The data contain 150,000 to 200,000 clones, around 88% of them singletons. This TCR was sampled from a woman in her twenties or thirties in good health. The J gene is TRBJ2-7, the V gene TRBV5-1; 9 bases match TRBD1. The sequenced sample was blood. The CDR3 here is CASSLAGDRDHEQYF. The CDR3 bases are TGCGCCAGCAGCTTGGCCGGGGACAGGGACCACGAGCAGTACTTC. Based on the CDR3 plus reference TRBV5-1 and TRBJ2-7, the full variable domain is KAGVTQTPRYLIKTRGQQVTLSCSPISGHRSVSWYQQTPGQGLQFLFEYFSETQRNKGNFPGRFSGRQFSNSRSEMNVSTLELGDSALYLCASSLAGDRDHEQYFGPGTRLTVT.